These 28 T cell receptor beta chains originate from one sample sequenced in a study of shared clonotypes between healthy human individuals. The repertoire was sequenced with immunoSEQ multiplex PCR; TCRdb's copy has only in-frame clones and lacks some. Seen here are about 2.1 million clones, 80% to 95% observed once, and the top ten hold approximately 1.7%. It was CD45RO-negative cells, positively selected for CCR7, that made up naive CD8 cells, with terminally differentiated effector memory CD45RA+ cells excluded. Sequenced: naive CD8+ T cells from PBMCs. These receptors all come from a young man in good health. Some clones in this sample may be carry-over from other donors' samples.

This clone was found once. J is TRBJ2-7 and V is TRBV10-3; 7 bases map to TRBD1. V was clipped by 0 bases and J by 4 bases; unmatched bases: 3. The CDR3 sequence is 14 residues long. Germline CDR1 reads ENHRY; CDR2 reads SYGVKD. CDR3: CAISESGTAYEQYF. The CDR3 DNA reads TGTGCCATCAGTGAGTCTGGGACAGCATACGAGCAGTACTTC.

V is TRBV9 and J is TRBJ2-7; tentatively, D is TRBD1 or TRBD2 (5 bases each). The CDR3 totals 15 residues. V lost 4 bases and J 6 bases, leaving 20 bases between the germline ends. Germline CDR1 is SGDLS and CDR2 is YYNGEE. DNA of the CDR3: TGTGCCAGCAGCCCCTCCGGGACGGCTGTTTCCGAGCAGTACTTC. Its protein is CASSPSGTAVSEQYF.

V is TRBV28 and J is TRBJ1-1; tentatively, D is TRBD1 (6 bases). V lost 1 base and J lost 4, with 16 bases in between. The germline gives CDR1 MDHEN, CDR2 SYDVKM. The CDR3 totals 16 residues. DNA of the CDR3: TGTGCCAGCAGTTTATCCCCCGTTATAGGGGGCACTGAAGCTTTCTTT. Translating it yields CASSLSPVIGGTEAFF.

The chain joins TRBV7-9 to TRBJ1-1; D is uncertain. CDR3 length: 13 amino acids. Trimming cost V 1 base and J 5 bases, with 8 bases left between them. Germline V lookup: CDR1 SEHNR, CDR2 FQNEAQ (reference sequence). The CDR3 region has the DNA TGTGCCAGCAGCTTAGTCCCGATAACTGAAGCTTTCTTT. Encoded protein: CASSLVPITEAFF.

This clone appeared a single time. The chain carries TRBV14 and TRBJ2-1; perhaps TRBD2 as D (6 bases). Germline CDR1 and CDR2: SGHDN and FVKESK. V lost 5 bases and J lost 7, with 12 bases in between. The length of the CDR3 is 13 residues. CDR3 DNA sequence: TGTGCCAGCAGCTTCGGACGGGGGAATGAGCAGTTCTTC. Its protein product is CASSFGRGNEQFF.

V is TRBV13 and J is TRBJ1-6; D is uncertain. The V gene lost 3 bases and the J gene lost 16 bases, with 16 bases spanning the gap. The CDR3 is 13 residues long. Germline V gives CDR1 PRHDT, CDR2 FYEKMQ (reference sequence). CDR3 loop: CASSFGFGKPLHF. The CDR3 nucleotides are TGTGCCAGCAGCTTTGGTTTCGGGAAACCTCTCCACTTT.

The rearrangement uses TRBV18 and TRBJ2-3; D is unclear. The CDR3 has 13 amino acids. Germline V lookup: CDR1 KGHSH, CDR2 LQKENI. Trimming shortened V by 6 bases and J by 2 bases, and 9 bases separated the two germline ends. CDR3 bases: TGTGCCAGCTCCCTCGACTTCACAGATACGCAGTATTTT. It is translated as CASSLDFTDTQYF.

This chain connects TRBV4-3 to TRBJ1-2, with D unclear. The CDR3 totals 16 residues. Trimming shortened V by 4 bases and J by 4 bases, and 19 bases separated the two germline ends. The V gene's germline CDR1 is LGHNA and CDR2 YSLEER. The CDR3 spells CASSPRSEGSAYGYTF. The DNA for the CDR3 is TGCGCCAGCAGCCCTCGGAGTGAAGGAAGCGCCTATGGCTACACCTTC.

The V and J genes are TRBV4-2 and TRBJ1-1; a weak D match, TRBD1 (6 bases). V lost 1 base and J 4 bases, leaving 19 bases between the germline ends. The germline gives CDR1 LGHNA, CDR2 YNFKEQ. The CDR3 has 17 amino acids. CDR3 DNA sequence: TGTGCCAGCAGCCAAGGACTTCCTGGGGGGCTAAGCACTGAAGCTTTCTTT. Its translation: CASSQGLPGGLSTEAFF.

The J gene is TRBJ2-7, the V gene TRBV6-1, with TRBD2 as a possible D gene (5 bases). The germline CDR1 and CDR2 sequences are MNHNS and SASEGT. V lost 0 bases to trimming and J lost 0 bases, with 6 bases between them. The CDR3 runs 14 residues. The CDR3 nucleotides read TGTGCCAGCAGTGAAGCGGCGGGCTCCTACGAGCAGTACTTC. This sequence encodes CASSEAAGSYEQYF.

The rearrangement joins TRBV30 to TRBJ2-1; unclear D gene. V was trimmed by 3 bases and J by 3 bases, leaving 9 bases between them. This CDR3 has 13 amino acids. CDR1 is GTSNPN, CDR2 SVGIG, per germline (reference sequence). As DNA, the CDR3 is TGTGCCTGGAGCCTTTCCAGCTACAATGAGCAGTTCTTC. This codes for CAWSLSSYNEQFF.

The chain has TRBV11-2 and TRBJ2-3, with 7 bases matching TRBD2. The CDR3 is 13 amino acids. J gave up 2 bases and V 8 bases, and 4 bases lay outside the gene matches. Per germline, CDR1 SGHAT and CDR2 FQNNGV. The CDR3, as DNA: TGTGCCAGCCAGCGGGACTACACAGATACGCAGTATTTT. This translates into CASQRDYTDTQYF.

The V call is TRBV9, the J call TRBJ2-1, with D unclear. Trimming removed 0 bases at V and 6 bases at J, with 13 bases between. CDR1 and CDR2 from the germline V gene are SGDLS and YYNGEE. The CDR3 spans 15 residues. The CDR3 loop reads CASSVDESLFNEQFF. The CDR3 bases are TGTGCCAGCAGCGTAGATGAGAGCCTTTTCAATGAGCAGTTCTTC.

Only one count was recorded for this clone. The same CDR3 arises from other DNA sequences in this sample as well. CDR3 coding DNA: TGTGCCAGCAGTTTGACAGGGTCTAACTATGGCTACACCTTC. Amino acid sequence: CASSLTGSNYGYTF. The chain joins TRBV27 to TRBJ1-2; 7 positions match TRBD1. CDR3 length equals 14 residues. V gave up 3 bases and J gave up 0 bases; unmatched junction bases: 1. Looked up from germline, CDR1 is MNHEY and CDR2 is SMNVEV (reference sequence).

The chain is built from TRBV28 and TRBJ2-3, with TRBD1 identical over 8 bases. V lost 2 bases, J lost 5 bases, and 3 bases stayed unmatched. The germline V gene has CDR1 MDHEN and CDR2 SYDVKM. The CDR3 runs to 14 residues. DNA of the CDR3: TGTGCCAGCAGTTTAACAGGGGGTCGAGATACGCAGTATTTT. As protein: CASSLTGGRDTQYF.

The rearrangement joins TRBV7-9 to TRBJ1-1, with D perhaps matching TRBD1 (5 bases). Germline CDR1 SEHNR, CDR2 FQNEAQ (reference sequence). The CDR3 is 17 residues long. Trimming removed 1 base at V and 4 bases at J, with 19 bases between. The CDR3 reads CASSLGAPIVRGTEAFF. CDR3 sequence (DNA): TGTGCCAGCAGCTTAGGAGCCCCAATTGTTAGGGGCACTGAAGCTTTCTTT.

This sequence joins TRBV6-5 and TRBJ1-1; no definite D call. V was clipped by 6 bases and J by 0 bases, with 5 bases between them. Per germline, CDR1 MNHEY and CDR2 SVGAGI. This CDR3 has 12 residues. The CDR3 region has the DNA TGTGCCAGCAGGGCAATGAACACTGAAGCTTTCTTT. This encodes CASRAMNTEAFF.

This clone is a singleton in its sample. The J gene is TRBJ2-3, the V gene TRBV7-9; the D call may be TRBD1 or TRBD2 (5 bases each). Trimming shortened V by 1 base and J by 4 bases, and 12 bases separated the two germline ends. This CDR3 region has 15 residues. Per the germline V gene, CDR1 is SEHNR and CDR2 is FQNEAQ (reference sequence). The CDR3 nucleotides are TGTGCCAGCAGCTTAGTAACAGGTAGCGCAGATACGCAGTATTTT. Translating gives CASSLVTGSADTQYF.

The chain combines TRBV2 with TRBJ2-5, with 9 bases identical to TRBD2. CDR3 length: 14 residues. J was trimmed by 2 bases and V by 9 bases; bases with no gene match: 7. Germline V lookup: CDR1 SNHLY, CDR2 FYNNEI. Here the CDR3 DNA reads TGTGCCAGGTTGGGACTAGCTTCACAAGAGACCCAGTACTTC. Its translation is CARLGLASQETQYF.

This clone has only a few counts. The gene calls are TRBV7-9 and TRBJ1-5, with a possible D match to TRBD1 (6 bases). Germline V lookup: CDR1 SEHNR, CDR2 FQNEAQ (reference sequence). The length of the CDR3 is 14 residues. Deletions cut 1 base from V and 9 bases from J, with 13 bases between. The CDR3 DNA is TGTGCCAGCAGCTTAGGGGGACAACCAAGGCCCCAGCATTTT. It translates to CASSLGGQPRPQHF.

V and J are TRBV15 and TRBJ1-1; D possibly corresponds to TRBD1 (6 bases). V gave up 0 bases and J gave up 8 bases, with 13 bases separating them. Germline-derived CDR1 and CDR2 are LNHNV and YYDKDF (reference sequence). The CDR3 is 14 residues long. CDR3 sequence reads: CATSRDLGGPEAFF. The CDR3 DNA reads TGTGCCACCAGCAGAGATCTCGGGGGGCCAGAAGCTTTCTTT.

The chain combines TRBV10-3 with TRBJ2-7, with TRBD2 identical over 7 bases. The trim removed 4 bases at V and 0 bases at J, leaving 6 bases unmatched. The CDR3 consists of 15 residues. Germline V gives CDR1 ENHRY, CDR2 SYGVKD. The CDR3 region is CAISAGGGTSYEQYF. DNA for the CDR3: TGTGCCATCAGTGCTGGGGGGGGAACCTCCTACGAGCAGTACTTC.

The rearrangement joins TRBV27 to TRBJ2-1; maybe TRBD2 (6 bases). The length of the CDR3 is 15 residues. The V end was cut by 0 bases, the J end by 7 bases, with 13 bases between. In germline, CDR1 is MNHEY, CDR2 SMNVEV (reference sequence). The CDR3 nucleotides read TGTGCCAGCAGTTTATCGGCGGGACTTTCGAATGAGCAGTTCTTC. The encoded protein is CASSLSAGLSNEQFF.

The chain couples TRBV13 to TRBJ2-7, with no clear D. From germline, CDR1 is PRHDT and CDR2 FYEKMQ (reference sequence). V was pared by 0 bases and J by 3 bases, with 9 bases between. This CDR3 is 14 amino acids long. The CDR3 DNA follows: TGTGCCAGCAGCTTAGGAAGCCTGATCTACGAGCAGTACTTC. Its protein is CASSLGSLIYEQYF.

A remark on this clone: Other DNA sequences in the same sample also yield this CDR3. The chain joins TRBV28 to TRBJ2-7, with 10 bases matching TRBD1. Germline loops: CDR1 MDHEN, CDR2 SYDVKM. After removal of 7 bases from V and 3 bases from J, the junction contained 3 bases not matched to a gene. CDR3 length: 13 amino acids. This CDR3 is CASTGTGVYEQYF. The CDR3 nucleotides read TGTGCCAGCACAGGGACAGGGGTCTACGAGCAGTACTTC.

The chain uses TRBV15 and TRBJ2-3; TRBD1 aligns across 10 bases. CDR3 size: 18 residues. Germline CDR1 is LNHNV and CDR2 is YYDKDF (reference sequence). J was trimmed by 4 bases and V by 3 bases; bases with no gene match: 13. CDR3 loop: CATSRDWAGTGVPDTQYF. The CDR3 DNA sequence: TGTGCCACCAGCAGGGATTGGGCAGGGACAGGGGTACCAGATACGCAGTATTTT. The complete variable domain, with remaining parts taken from reference TRBV15 and TRBJ2-3, reads DAMVIQNPRYQVTQFGKPVTLSCSQTLNHNVMYWYQQKSSQAPKLLFHYYDKDFNNEADTPDNFQSRRPNTSFCFLDIRSPGLGDTAMYLCATSRDWAGTGVPDTQYFGPGTRLTVL.

The rearrangement uses TRBV14 and TRBJ2-7; D possibly corresponds to TRBD2 (5 bases). This CDR3 has 13 residues. CDR1 is SGHDN, CDR2 FVKESK, per germline. Trimming took off 3 bases at V and 5 bases at J, with 11 bases between the two ends. CDR3: CASSQHMEDEQYF. In DNA form, the CDR3 reads TGTGCCAGCAGCCAGCACATGGAGGACGAGCAGTACTTC.

The chain is built from TRBV27 and TRBJ2-7; D might be TRBD1 or TRBD2, each matching 7 bases. The germline gives CDR1 MNHEY, CDR2 SMNVEV (reference sequence). This CDR3 is built from 17 residues. Deletions cut 1 base from V and 3 bases from J, with 19 bases between. The CDR3 here is CASSLFPSGGVGYEQYF. CDR3 nucleotide sequence: TGTGCCAGCAGTTTATTCCCCTCAGGGGGGGTTGGCTACGAGCAGTACTTC.